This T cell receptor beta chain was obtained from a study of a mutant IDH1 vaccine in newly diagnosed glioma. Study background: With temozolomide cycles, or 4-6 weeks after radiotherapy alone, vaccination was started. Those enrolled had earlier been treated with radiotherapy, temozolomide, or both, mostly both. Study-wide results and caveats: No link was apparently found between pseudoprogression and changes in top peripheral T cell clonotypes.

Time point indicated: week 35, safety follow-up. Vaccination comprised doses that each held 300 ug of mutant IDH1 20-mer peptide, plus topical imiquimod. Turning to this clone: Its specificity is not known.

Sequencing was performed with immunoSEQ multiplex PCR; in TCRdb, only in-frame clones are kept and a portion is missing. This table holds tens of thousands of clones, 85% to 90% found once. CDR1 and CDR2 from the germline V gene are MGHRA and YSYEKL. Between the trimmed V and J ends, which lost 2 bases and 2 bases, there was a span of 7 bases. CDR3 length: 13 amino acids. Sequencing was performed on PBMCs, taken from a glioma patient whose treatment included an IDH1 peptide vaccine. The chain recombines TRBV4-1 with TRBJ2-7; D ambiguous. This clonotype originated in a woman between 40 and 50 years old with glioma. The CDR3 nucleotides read TGCGCCAGCAGCCAATTCTACGCCTACGAGCAGTACTTC. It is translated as CASSQFYAYEQYF.